These 3 T cell receptor beta chains were all obtained from the same sample, sequenced in a study of identical twins (dated by TCRdb to about 2016). Library method: 5' RACE. TCRdb lists the instrument as Illumina HiSeq 2000. Through fastp at Q25 and MiXCR, TCRdb rebuilt clones from the public reads, retaining in-frame beta chains. One record per CDR3 amino acid sequence lists the most common genes and DNA. Within this sample are about 1.7 million distinct CDR3 sequences, with roughly a third of them counted one time only. The ten largest clones add up to 0.25% to 0.3% of the sample. The sequencing input was cord blood. The receptors were sampled from a newborn girl in good health.

This chain uses TRBV6-5 with TRBJ2-5; 12 bases match TRBD2. Trimming took 2 bases from V and 4 from J; bases not matched to a gene: 8. Germline V lookup: CDR1 MNHEY, CDR2 SVGAGI. The length of the CDR3 is 17 residues. In nucleotides, the CDR3 is TGTGCCAGCAGTTACCGGAGGACTAGCGGGGCCTTAGAGACCCAGTACTTC. Translating it yields CASSYRRTSGALETQYF.

Concerning this clonotype: This may be a read error, as it is one base from a much larger clone. This chain uses TRBV11-2 with TRBJ1-2; D is ambiguous. V lost 0 bases, J lost 1 base, and 3 bases lay in between. CDR1 is SGHAT and CDR2 is FQNNGV in the germline V gene. CDR3 length: 13 amino acids. The CDR3 region is CASSLEHNYGYTF. The CDR3 DNA is TGTGCCAGCAGCTTAGAACATAACTATGGCTACACCTTC.

Concerning this clonotype: Relative to the germline gene, one junction end is altered; a read error may explain this. The rearrangement joins TRBV5-1 to TRBJ1-5; D may be TRBD1 (6 bases). Per germline, CDR1 SGHRS and CDR2 YFSETQ. The CDR3 consists of 15 residues. The CDR3 spells CAGSLEAGGAQPQHF. The CDR3 DNA sequence: TGCGCCGGCAGCTTGGAGGCTGGGGGGGCTCAGCCCCAGCATTTT.